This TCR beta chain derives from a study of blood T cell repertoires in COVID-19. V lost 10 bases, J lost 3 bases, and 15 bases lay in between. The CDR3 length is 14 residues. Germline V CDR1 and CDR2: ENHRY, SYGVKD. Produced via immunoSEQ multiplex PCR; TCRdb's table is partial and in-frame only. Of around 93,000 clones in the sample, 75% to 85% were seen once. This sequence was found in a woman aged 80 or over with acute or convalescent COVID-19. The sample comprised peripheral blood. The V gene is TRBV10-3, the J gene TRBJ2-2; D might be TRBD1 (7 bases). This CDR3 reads CATSSRGDTGELFF. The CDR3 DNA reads TGTGCCACCTCGTCCAGGGGGGACACCGGGGAGCTGTTTTTT.